This T cell receptor (beta chain) was identified during a study of PD-1 blockade in mismatch repair-deficient tumors. Study summary: Patients had roughly twelve mismatch repair-deficient cancer types, all previously treated and progressing.

Assay used: immunoSEQ multiplex PCR; TCRdb lists only in-frame clones, some missing. The sample contains approximately 110,000 clones, over 65% of which appear only once. This sequence was found in an adult with mismatch repair-deficient cancer. Material: peripheral blood, obtained about 13 months after starting pembrolizumab.

The CDR3 sequence is CASSPSTDTQYF. The CDR3 coding sequence is TGTGCCAGCAGCCCGAGCACAGATACGCAGTATTTT. The chain carries TRBV11-3 and TRBJ2-3, with D uncertain. Trimming stripped 5 bases from V and 0 bases from J, with 3 bases between. Germline CDR1 and CDR2: SGHNT and YENEEA. CDR3 length: 12 residues.